This T cell receptor (beta chain) derives from a study of blood T cell repertoires in COVID-19. Generated by immunoSEQ multiplex PCR, the TCRdb table keeps only in-frame clones and is missing some. The sample lists over 200,000 clones, approximately 90% occurring once. Per germline, CDR1 SGHVS and CDR2 FNYEAQ. This CDR3 region has 18 residues. V was pared by 1 base and J by 2 bases, with 13 bases of the junction left unmatched. The sequencing sample was made of peripheral blood. The receptor's source is a man in his sixties with COVID-19, enrolled during active disease. The chain recombines TRBV7-6 with TRBJ2-5; 7 nucleotides match TRBD2. DNA for the CDR3: TGTGCCAGCAGCTTAGGCCTATTCGGGGGGTCCGAACAAGAGACCCAGTACTTC. Residues: CASSLGLFGGSEQETQYF.